Each of the 3 T cell receptor beta chains below was sequenced from the same sample in a study of blood T cells in healthy people across ages. The authors ran a second PCR of roughly 6 to 12 cycles using a sample-barcoded 5' primer and a J-beta primer mix. TCRdb re-called the 5' RACE reads with MiXCR, one entry per CDR3 protein. This table holds about 800,000 distinct CDR3 sequences, around 50% found once. Sequenced material: blood. These receptors came from an elderly man in good health.

This clonotype was observed a few times. This chain connects TRBV18 to TRBJ2-5, with 9 bases identical to TRBD1. The closer fit of TRBJ2-7 to the DNA end suggests the J call may be wrong. The CDR3 is 14 amino acids. Per the germline V gene, CDR1 is KGHSH and CDR2 is LQKENI. The CDR3 reads CASSLTGGQDEQYF. DNA of the CDR3: TGTGCCAGCTCACTAACAGGGGGCCAAGACGAGCAGTACTTC.

This clonotype was seen only once. The chain employs TRBV4-1 and TRBJ2-1; maybe TRBD1 (5 bases). CDR1 and CDR2 (germline): MGHRA, YSYEKL. The CDR3 totals 16 residues. The V end lost 0 bases, the J end lost 2 bases, and 11 bases lay between the germline ends. CDR3 in DNA: TGCGCCAGCAGCCAAGAGGAAGGGGCGCCCTACAATGAGCAGTTCTTC. Encoded protein: CASSQEEGAPYNEQFF.

This sequence joins TRBV7-6 and TRBJ2-1; 11 nucleotides align to TRBD2. The CDR3 totals 16 residues. The V and J ends lost 2 bases and 7 bases, in that order; junction bases with no gene match: 7. In germline, CDR1 is SGHVS, CDR2 FNYEAQ. This CDR3 reads CASSLPTSGSENEQFF. DNA for the CDR3: TGTGCCAGCAGCTTACCCACTAGCGGGAGTGAAAATGAGCAGTTCTTC. The entire variable domain, with the rest obtained from reference TRBV7-6 and TRBJ2-1, is as follows: GAGVSQSPRYKVTKRGQDVALRCDPISGHVSLYWYRQALGQGPEFLTYFNYEAQQDKSGLPNDRFSAERPEGSISTLTIQRTEQRDSAMYRCASSLPTSGSENEQFFGPGTRLTVL.